This TCR beta chain originates from a study of CD8 T cells in ankylosing spondylitis. Study-wide results and limits: In peripheral blood, disease-linked CD8+ clones occurred at relatively low frequencies. Significant enrichment of disease-linked clones was reportedly seen in matched ankylosing spondylitis synovial fluid. Some motif variants were previously reported in reactive arthritis synovial fluid and blood. A TCR beta motif of under 10 highly homologous variants seemed to mark ankylosing spondylitis blood.

This clonotype appeared a few times. Antigen unknown. By quantitative 5'-RACE with molecular barcodes, the TCR beta libraries were made. Using its own MiXCR run on the 5' RACE reads, TCRdb lists one record per CDR3 protein. The table shows around 770,000 distinct CDR3 sequences, with 10% to 15% occurring only once. The ends were cut back, 3 bases at V and 8 bases at J, with 13 bases in the middle. Germline V lookup: CDR1 SQVTM, CDR2 ANQGSEA. The CDR3 contains 12 residues. The TCR was taken from a male donor with ankylosing spondylitis. This sequence joins TRBV29-1 and TRBJ1-2, with D uncertain. The specimen sequenced was blood, either unsorted or a sorted T cell fraction (not recorded which). CDR3 amino acids: CSVEDPRSGYTF. Written as DNA, the CDR3 is TGCAGCGTTGAGGACCCGAGATCCGGCTACACCTTC.